This TCR beta chain was observed in a study of blood T cell repertoires in COVID-19. CDR1 and CDR2 (germline): LGHNA, YNFKEQ. The CDR3 sequence is 15 residues long. Trimming cost V 4 bases and J 3 bases; bases outside gene matches: 8. Source study methods: Amplification from reference gene primers served as the basis for estimated nucleated cell counts. Clones were read by immunoSEQ multiplex PCR, and TCRdb kept only the in-frame ones, dropping some. V, J and clone size are taken as reported in that table, and D and trimming were inferred from the DNA itself. The sample gives about 300,000 clones, 80% to 90% of which show up once; roughly 2.3% is in the top ten.

The sequence came from a man aged 30-40 years who had recovered from COVID-19. Sequenced input: PBMCs or T cells enriched from blood (not recorded which). The chain is built from TRBV4-2 and TRBJ2-7; 8 nucleotides line up with TRBD1. CDR3 in DNA: TGTGCCAGCAGCCCCGGAGGACAGGGAAGCTACGAGCAGTACTTC. The encoded protein is CASSPGGQGSYEQYF.